This TCR beta chain was found in a study of T cell changes during pregnancy in multiple sclerosis. V lost 3 bases and J lost 6; bases outside the gene matches: 13. This CDR3 has 16 residues. The germline V gene encodes CDR1 GTSNPN and CDR2 SVGIG (reference sequence). The table came from immunoSEQ multiplex PCR; TCRdb's copy has only in-frame clones and leaves some out. The data show approximately 45,000 clones, with 80% to 95% seen just once and 0.55% to 0.7% held by the top ten. The V call is TRBV30, the J call TRBJ2-1; 8 bases line up with TRBD2. The specimen was CD4+ T cells from peripheral blood mononuclear cells, collected in the first trimester of pregnancy. The sequence came from a female donor with multiple sclerosis, enrolled in a pregnancy study. The CDR3 protein is CAWSVISGGWLNEQFF. The CDR3 coding sequence is TGTGCCTGGAGCGTGATATCGGGAGGGTGGCTCAATGAGCAGTTCTTC.